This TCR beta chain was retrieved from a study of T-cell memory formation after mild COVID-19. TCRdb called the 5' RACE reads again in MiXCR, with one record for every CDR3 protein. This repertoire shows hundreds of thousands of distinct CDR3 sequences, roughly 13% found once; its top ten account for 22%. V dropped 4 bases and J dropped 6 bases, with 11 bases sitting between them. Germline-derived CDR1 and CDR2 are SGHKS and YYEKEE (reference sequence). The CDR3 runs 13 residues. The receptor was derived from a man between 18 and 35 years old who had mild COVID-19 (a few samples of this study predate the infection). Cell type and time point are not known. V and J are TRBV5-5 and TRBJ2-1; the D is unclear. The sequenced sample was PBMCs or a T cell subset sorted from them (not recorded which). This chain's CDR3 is CASSGLPSNEQFF. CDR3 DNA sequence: TGTGCCAGCAGCGGCCTACCCTCCAATGAGCAGTTCTTC.